The 26 T cell receptor beta chains presented below share a single source sample, sequenced in a study of shared clonotypes between healthy human individuals. TCRdb's copy holds only in-frame clones and misses some; the assay was immunoSEQ multiplex PCR. The profile shows about 2.4 million clones, under 95% of them singletons. Sequenced: naive CD4+ T cells from PBMCs. Regarding subset: CD45RA+ positively selected. The receptors were sampled from a man aged 18-30 years in good health. Some clones in this sample may be carry-over from other donors' samples.

In this sample, this clone turned up a few times. The chain has TRBV12-5 and TRBJ1-2; weak D call: TRBD1 (6 bases). Germline values: CDR1 LGHNT, CDR2 FRNRAP. The CDR3 contains 14 residues. V lost 2 bases and J lost 4, with 11 bases in between. The CDR3 sequence is CASGLFGQPYGYTF. DNA of the CDR3: TGTGCTAGTGGTTTGTTCGGACAGCCCTATGGCTACACCTTC.

V and J are TRBV4-2 and TRBJ2-5, with D tentatively TRBD1 or TRBD2 (7 bases each). CDR1 is LGHNA and CDR2 is YNFKEQ in the germline V gene. V gave up 0 bases and J gave up 5 bases, with 13 bases separating them. The CDR3 sequence is 15 residues long. The CDR3 nucleotides are TGTGCCAGCAGCCAAGACGGGGGAGGGGGCGAGACCCAGTACTTC. Translation: CASSQDGGGGETQYF.

The V and J genes are TRBV2 and TRBJ1-4; TRBD1 is a possible D gene (5 bases). The CDR3 is 14 amino acids. The V gene's germline CDR1 is SNHLY and CDR2 FYNNEI. Trimming removed 6 bases at V and 10 bases at J, with 18 bases between. CDR3 sequence (DNA): TGTGCCAGCAGCTTAAAGGGGAAACTTGGAAAACTGTTTTTT. As protein: CASSLKGKLGKLFF.

The chain recombines TRBV5-1 with TRBJ2-7; D is tentatively TRBD1 or TRBD2 (6 bases each). Germline assignment: CDR1 SGHRS and CDR2 YFSETQ. There are 15 residues in the CDR3. Trimming left V 0 bases short and J 3 bases short, with 13 bases between. CDR3 sequence: CASSLERGAGYEQYF. DNA of the CDR3: TGCGCCAGCAGCTTGGAGAGGGGGGCAGGCTACGAGCAGTACTTC.

The chain recombines TRBV28 with TRBJ2-5, with TRBD2 as a possible D gene (7 bases). V was clipped by 7 bases and J by 5 bases, with 17 bases between them. The CDR3 is made up of 14 amino acids. Germline lookup yields CDR1 MDHEN and CDR2 SYDVKM. The DNA of the CDR3 is TGTGCCAGCATCTCAAGAAGGGGGGGGGAGACCCAGTACTTC. Translation gives CASISRRGGETQYF.

In DNA, the CDR3 is TGCGCCAGCAGCGTGGGACTAGCGGGAGATTTCCCCGGGGAGCTGTTTTTT. Its protein product is CASSVGLAGDFPGELFF. This chain uses TRBV5-1 with TRBJ2-2; 14 nucleotides align to TRBD2. There are 17 residues in the CDR3. Per germline, CDR1 SGHRS and CDR2 YFSETQ. V shed 4 bases and J 6 bases; nucleotides not matched to a gene: 8.

The chain recombines TRBV28 with TRBJ1-2; D is possibly TRBD1 (5 bases). The germline gives CDR1 MDHEN, CDR2 SYDVKM. This CDR3 comprises 14 residues. Trimming removed 2 bases from V and 5 bases from J, with 12 bases in between. For the CDR3, the DNA is TGTGCCAGCAGTTTAGGGGGGATGAGGTATGGCTACACCTTC. It translates to CASSLGGMRYGYTF.

The CDR3 loop is CASRAAGGAGNQPQHF. CDR3 nucleotide sequence: TGTGCCAGCAGGGCGGCAGGGGGCGCGGGAAATCAGCCCCAGCATTTT. V and J are TRBV28 and TRBJ1-5; TRBD1 matches 8 bases. This CDR3 has 16 residues. CDR1 and CDR2 (germline): MDHEN, SYDVKM. J was trimmed by 4 bases and V by 6 bases; bases with no gene match: 11.

The rearrangement links TRBV28 to TRBJ2-1; D might be TRBD1 (6 bases). The germline V gene encodes CDR1 MDHEN and CDR2 SYDVKM. The CDR3 covers 12 residues. Between the trimmed V and J ends, which lost 6 bases and 7 bases, there was a span of 10 bases. CDR3 coding DNA: TGTGCCAGCAGGGGGGCTCTGAATGAGCAGTTCTTC. Translated, it gives CASRGALNEQFF.

The V and J genes are TRBV6-1 and TRBJ2-1, with D uncertain. The CDR3 has 14 residues. Germline V gives CDR1 MNHNS, CDR2 SASEGT. V gave up 7 bases and J gave up 4 bases, with 14 bases separating them. DNA for the CDR3: TGTGCCAGCACCACCGGGCAGGATTACAATGAGCAGTTCTTC. It encodes CASTTGQDYNEQFF.

The chain recombines TRBV7-2 with TRBJ2-7; D gene uncertain. The CDR3 contains 14 residues. V dropped 6 bases and J dropped 6 bases, with 18 bases sitting between them. CDR1 and CDR2 (germline): SGHTA, FQGNSA. The CDR3 loop is CASSTSFGGSEQYF. CDR3 bases: TGTGCCAGCAGTACCTCCTTCGGCGGCTCCGAGCAGTACTTC.

The V call is TRBV27, the J call TRBJ2-1, with 7 bases that match TRBD1. Germline V CDR1 and CDR2: MNHEY, SMNVEV (reference sequence). The CDR3 is 16 residues long. V trimming: 5 bases; J trimming: 8 bases; junction bases outside the gene matches: 15. The CDR3 DNA sequence: TGTGCCAGCAGTCCCAGACAGGGTACTTACAGGGATGAGCAGTTCTTC. Translating it yields CASSPRQGTYRDEQFF.

In the case of this clone: The sample contains more than one DNA sequence encoding this CDR3. The chain uses TRBV9 and TRBJ2-5, with D perhaps matching TRBD1 (6 bases). The V end lost 3 bases, the J end lost 2 bases, and 8 bases lay between the germline ends. This CDR3 is 13 amino acids long. In germline, CDR1 is SGDLS, CDR2 YYNGEE. The CDR3 sequence is CASSGGQQETQYF. DNA of the CDR3: TGTGCCAGCAGCGGCGGACAGCAAGAGACCCAGTACTTC.

The chain carries TRBV5-6 and TRBJ2-1; 10 positions match TRBD2. The CDR3 loop spans 17 amino acids. Germline V gene lookup returns CDR1 SGHDT and CDR2 YYEEEE. J gave up 6 bases and V 1 base, and 10 bases lay outside the gene matches. CDR3 DNA sequence: TGTGCCAGCAGCTTGACCGCCCTAGCGGGAGCCCCCAATGAGCAGTTCTTC. Translation: CASSLTALAGAPNEQFF. Full variable domain (rest looked up from reference TRBV5-6 and TRBJ2-1): DAGVTQSPTHLIKTRGQQVTLRCSPKSGHDTVSWYQQALGQGPQFIFQYYEEEERQRGNFPDRFSGHQFPNYSSELNVNALLLGDSALYLCASSLTALAGAPNEQFFGPGTRLTVL.

The chain couples TRBV28 to TRBJ2-4; 7 nucleotides align to TRBD1. Germline trimming cut 1 base from V and 7 bases from J; bases unmatched to any gene: 7. CDR1 is MDHEN, CDR2 SYDVKM, per germline. This CDR3 contains 15 residues. The CDR3 region has the DNA TGTGCCAGCAGTTTATTGGCAGGGGGACCGAACATTCAGTACTTC. This encodes CASSLLAGGPNIQYF. The whole variable domain, remainder taken from reference TRBV28 and TRBJ2-4, is DVKVTQSSRYLVKRTGEKVFLECVQDMDHENMFWYRQDPGLGLRLIYFSYDVKMKEKGDIPEGYSVSREKKERFSLILESASTNQTSMYLCASSLLAGGPNIQYFGAGTRLSVL.

V is TRBV28 and J is TRBJ2-2; D not certain. Germline V gives CDR1 MDHEN, CDR2 SYDVKM. Trimming left V 4 bases short and J 2 bases short, with 11 bases between. This CDR3 spans 15 amino acids. The CDR3 loop is CASSSLAVNTGELFF. CDR3 coding DNA: TGTGCCAGCAGTTCACTCGCGGTAAACACCGGGGAGCTGTTTTTT.

The V call is TRBV5-4, the J call TRBJ1-1; no reliable D call. Between the trimmed V and J ends, which lost 0 bases and 4 bases, there was a span of 13 bases. This CDR3 comprises 15 residues. Looked up from germline, CDR1 is SGHNT and CDR2 is YYREEE (reference sequence). The CDR3: CASSLGHVSGTEAFF. The CDR3 region has the DNA TGTGCCAGCAGCTTGGGTCACGTGTCGGGCACTGAAGCTTTCTTT.

As regards this clone: Other DNA variants within this sample encode the same CDR3. The genes are TRBV7-9 and TRBJ2-2, with D possibly TRBD2 on 6 matching bases. V dropped 4 bases and J dropped 5 bases, with 20 bases sitting between them. In germline, CDR1 is SEHNR, CDR2 FQNEAQ (reference sequence). The CDR3 totals 17 residues. The CDR3 loop is CASSSLLSGRWTGELFF. The DNA for the CDR3 is TGTGCCAGCAGCTCTCTACTTTCAGGGAGGTGGACCGGGGAGCTGTTTTTT.

The chain has TRBV28 and TRBJ2-5; 8 bases align to TRBD1. Near its end, the DNA agrees better with TRBJ2-7, so the J call may be wrong. The CDR3 covers 14 residues. CDR1 is MDHEN, CDR2 SYDVKM, per germline. CDR3: CASSLVDRGHEQYF. In nucleotides, the CDR3 is TGTGCCAGCAGTTTGGTCGACAGGGGCCACGAGCAGTACTTC.

The chain links TRBV6-1 to TRBJ2-7, with D tentatively TRBD1 (6 bases). Germline V gene data show CDR1 as MNHNS and CDR2 as SASEGT. The CDR3 has 14 amino acids. V lost 1 base and J 5 bases, leaving 12 bases between the germline ends. The CDR3 DNA sequence: TGTGCCAGCAGTGAAGATCGATACAGGGACGAGCAGTACTTC. It codes for CASSEDRYRDEQYF.

J is TRBJ2-5 and V is TRBV7-2; 9 nucleotides align to TRBD1. The germline CDR1 and CDR2 sequences are SGHTA and FQGNSA. The CDR3 runs 15 residues. V trimming: 0 bases; J trimming: 5 bases; junction bases outside the gene matches: 4. In DNA, the CDR3 is TGTGCCAGCAGCTTAGCTCGGACAGGGGTCGAGACCCAGTACTTC. Protein: CASSLARTGVETQYF.

This chain links TRBV27 with TRBJ2-1; 7 bases map to TRBD1. Germline CDR1 and CDR2: MNHEY and SMNVEV (reference sequence). The CDR3 runs 14 residues. V was clipped by 0 bases and J by 8 bases; unmatched bases: 4. CDR3 bases: TGTGCCAGCAGTTTATCGTACAGGGGCCATGAGCAGTTCTTC. Protein: CASSLSYRGHEQFF.

The rearrangement uses TRBV11-1 and TRBJ2-3; no definite D call. The CDR3 spans 16 residues. Germline-derived CDR1 and CDR2 are SGHAT and FQDESV (reference sequence). Trimming shortened V by 2 bases and J by 0 bases, and 12 bases separated the two germline ends. The CDR3 sequence is CASSLSRPSSTDTQYF. The CDR3 DNA reads TGTGCCAGCAGCTTATCGCGACCCTCGAGCACAGATACGCAGTATTTT.

A remark on this clone: Other DNA sequences in the same sample also yield this CDR3. The chain couples TRBV27 to TRBJ1-5, with TRBD1 matching over 7 bases. The CDR3 is 14 amino acids. J lost 4 bases, V lost 6 bases, and 6 bases had no gene match. CDR1 and CDR2 from the germline V gene are MNHEY and SMNVEV (reference sequence). CDR3 in amino acids: CASSYRGSNQPQHF. The CDR3 bases are TGTGCCAGCAGCTACAGGGGTTCAAATCAGCCCCAGCATTTT.

The CDR3 sequence is CASSLLVFLGTSGSTDTQYF. The CDR3 bases are TGTGCCAGCAGCTTATTGGTTTTTTTGGGGACTAGCGGAAGCACAGATACGCAGTATTTT. This chain connects TRBV5-8 to TRBJ2-3; 11 bases are shared with TRBD2. With V trimmed by 2 bases and J by 0 bases, 14 bases remained unmatched. This CDR3 is 20 amino acids long. Germline CDR1 is SGHTS and CDR2 is YDEGEE.

V and J are TRBV19 and TRBJ1-4; no clear D. The V and J ends lost 7 bases and 5 bases respectively, with 17 bases between them. This CDR3 region has 15 residues. Germline CDR1 and CDR2: LNHDA and SQIVND (reference sequence). CDR3 in DNA: TGTGCCAGTAAATCCCCGAACGTGCTAAATGAAAAACTGTTTTTT. Residues: CASKSPNVLNEKLFF.